This T cell receptor (beta chain) originates from a study of cytomegalovirus exposure and HLA in healthy donors. As for the study in general: Counted in an early data release were approximately 85 million unique TCRs from HLA-typed donors. Study-wide points: Most subjects' HLA-A and HLA-B alleles were reportedly predicted from TCR beta sequences.

About this clone itself: Its antigen is not identified.

Healthy bone marrow donors made up the donors. The V gene end was trimmed by 5 bases and the J gene end by 4 bases; junction bases not matched to a gene: 22. The germline V gene encodes CDR1 SGHNT and CDR2 YENEEA. The CDR3 is 19 amino acids. PCR amplification relied on 60 Vbeta primers (plus 13 Jbeta primers). The table came from immunoSEQ multiplex PCR; TCRdb's copy has only in-frame clones and leaves some out. Its table records fewer than 200,000 clones. This clonotype was obtained from a man aged 25-45 years in good health and CMV-seronegative. The chain joins TRBV11-3 to TRBJ2-7, with 8 positions matching TRBD1. The sample was PBMCs. The CDR3 DNA reads as TGTGCCAGCAGCCTAAGACCATCCGACCGCGGGACAGGACGGTACGAGCAGTACTTC. Amino acids: CASSLRPSDRGTGRYEQYF.